Below, one T cell receptor (beta chain) is given with its context. These data come from a study of cytomegalovirus exposure and HLA in healthy donors. In the study overall: Of the donors genotyped, 398 in all, about 81% fell in the Caucasian-associated ancestry cluster.

The PCR employed 60 Vbeta primers together with 13 Jbeta primers. Sequencing was performed with immunoSEQ multiplex PCR; in TCRdb, only in-frame clones are kept and a portion is missing. Of fewer than 250,000 clones in the sample, about 82% were seen once. V lost 3 bases and J lost 5, with 18 bases in between. CDR1 and CDR2 (germline): SGHNT, YYREEE (reference sequence). This CDR3 spans 15 amino acids. Sequencing was carried out using PBMCs. The origin of this receptor is a man aged 25-45 years in good health and CMV-seronegative. The rearrangement links TRBV5-4 to TRBJ2-7, with TRBD1 as a possible D gene (5 bases). The CDR3 here is CASSSKQVPLDEQYF. CDR3 DNA sequence: TGTGCCAGCAGCTCGAAACAGGTCCCTCTAGACGAGCAGTACTTC. Complete variable domain (other parts from reference TRBV5-4 and TRBJ2-7): ETGVTQSPTHLIKTRGQQVTLRCSSQSGHNTVSWYQQALGQGPQFIFQYYREEENGRGNFPPRFSGLQFPNYSSELNVNALELDDSALYLCASSSKQVPLDEQYFGPGTRLTVT.